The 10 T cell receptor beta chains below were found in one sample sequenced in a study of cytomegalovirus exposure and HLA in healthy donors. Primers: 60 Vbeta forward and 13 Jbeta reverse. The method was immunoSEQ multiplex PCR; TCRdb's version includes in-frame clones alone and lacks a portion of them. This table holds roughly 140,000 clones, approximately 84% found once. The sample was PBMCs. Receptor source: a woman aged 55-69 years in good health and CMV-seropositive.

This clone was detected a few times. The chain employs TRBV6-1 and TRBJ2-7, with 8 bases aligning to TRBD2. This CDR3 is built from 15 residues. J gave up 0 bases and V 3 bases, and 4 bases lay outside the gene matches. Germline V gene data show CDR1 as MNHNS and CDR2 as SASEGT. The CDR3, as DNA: TGTGCCAGCAGTGATCAAAGCGGGAGCTCCTACGAGCAGTACTTC. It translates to CASSDQSGSSYEQYF.

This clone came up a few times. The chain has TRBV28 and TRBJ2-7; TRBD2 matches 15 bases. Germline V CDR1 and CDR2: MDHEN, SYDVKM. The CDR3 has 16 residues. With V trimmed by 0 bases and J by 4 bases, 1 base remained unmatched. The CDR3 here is CASSLWGTSGRYEQYF. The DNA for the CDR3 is TGTGCCAGCAGTTTATGGGGGACTAGCGGGAGGTACGAGCAGTACTTC.

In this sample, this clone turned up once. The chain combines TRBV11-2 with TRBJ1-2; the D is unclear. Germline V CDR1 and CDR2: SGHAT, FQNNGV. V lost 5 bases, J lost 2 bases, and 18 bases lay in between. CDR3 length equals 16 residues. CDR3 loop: CASSPLRRAVNYGYTF. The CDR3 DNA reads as TGTGCCAGCAGCCCCCTGCGGCGGGCGGTCAACTATGGCTACACCTTC.

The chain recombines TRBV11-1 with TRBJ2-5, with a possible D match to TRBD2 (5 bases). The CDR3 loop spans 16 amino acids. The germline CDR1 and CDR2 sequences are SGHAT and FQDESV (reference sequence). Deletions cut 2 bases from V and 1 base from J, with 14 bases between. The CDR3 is CASSLSRGIPQETQYF. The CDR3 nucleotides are TGTGCCAGCAGCTTAAGTAGAGGGATACCCCAAGAGACCCAGTACTTC.

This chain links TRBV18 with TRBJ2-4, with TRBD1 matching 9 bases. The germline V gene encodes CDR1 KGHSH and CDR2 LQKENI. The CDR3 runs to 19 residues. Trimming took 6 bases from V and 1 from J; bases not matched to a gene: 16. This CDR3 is CASSPSTGQGAWAKNIQYF. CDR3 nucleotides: TGTGCCAGCTCCCCATCCACGGGACAGGGTGCATGGGCCAAAAACATTCAGTACTTC.

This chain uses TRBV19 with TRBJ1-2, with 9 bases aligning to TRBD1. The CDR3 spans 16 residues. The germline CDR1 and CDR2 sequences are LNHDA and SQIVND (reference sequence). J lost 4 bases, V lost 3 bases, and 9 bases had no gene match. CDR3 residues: CASSITWTGAPYGYTF. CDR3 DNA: TGTGCCAGTAGTATTACCTGGACAGGGGCCCCCTATGGCTACACCTTC.

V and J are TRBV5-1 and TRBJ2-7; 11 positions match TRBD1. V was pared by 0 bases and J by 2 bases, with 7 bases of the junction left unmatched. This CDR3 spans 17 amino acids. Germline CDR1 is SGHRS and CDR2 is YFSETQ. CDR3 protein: CASSLDFPGQGAYEQYF. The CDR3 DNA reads TGCGCCAGCAGCTTGGATTTCCCGGGACAGGGGGCCTACGAGCAGTACTTC. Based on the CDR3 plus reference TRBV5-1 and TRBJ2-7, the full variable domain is KAGVTQTPRYLIKTRGQQVTLSCSPISGHRSVSWYQQTPGQGLQFLFEYFSETQRNKGNFPGRFSGRQFSNSRSEMNVSTLELGDSALYLCASSLDFPGQGAYEQYFGPGTRLTVT.

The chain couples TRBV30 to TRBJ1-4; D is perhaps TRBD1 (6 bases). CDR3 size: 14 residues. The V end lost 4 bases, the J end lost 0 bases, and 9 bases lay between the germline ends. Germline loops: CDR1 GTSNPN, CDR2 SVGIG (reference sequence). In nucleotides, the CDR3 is TGTGCCTGGAACCAGGGGACAACTAATGAAAAACTGTTTTTT. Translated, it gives CAWNQGTTNEKLFF. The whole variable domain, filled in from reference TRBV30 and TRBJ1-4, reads SQTIHQWPATLVQPVGSPLSLECTVEGTSNPNLYWYRQAAGRGLQLLFYSVGIGQISSEVPQNLSASRPQDRQFILSSKKLLLSDSGFYLCAWNQGTTNEKLFFGSGTQLSVL.

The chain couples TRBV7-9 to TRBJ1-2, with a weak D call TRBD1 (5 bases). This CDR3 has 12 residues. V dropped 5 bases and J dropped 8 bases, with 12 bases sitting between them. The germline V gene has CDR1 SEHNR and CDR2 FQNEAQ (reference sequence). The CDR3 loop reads CASSPQEPGYTF. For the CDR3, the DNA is TGTGCCAGCAGCCCACAGGAGCCGGGCTACACCTTC.

CDR3 nucleotides: TGTGCCAGCAGACCTTCTGGACTTGTTTCACCCCTCCACTTT. Translated, it gives CASRPSGLVSPLHF. The chain joins TRBV28 to TRBJ1-6; D not resolved. The CDR3 has 14 residues. V was clipped by 6 bases and J by 9 bases, with 15 bases between them. The germline gives CDR1 MDHEN, CDR2 SYDVKM.